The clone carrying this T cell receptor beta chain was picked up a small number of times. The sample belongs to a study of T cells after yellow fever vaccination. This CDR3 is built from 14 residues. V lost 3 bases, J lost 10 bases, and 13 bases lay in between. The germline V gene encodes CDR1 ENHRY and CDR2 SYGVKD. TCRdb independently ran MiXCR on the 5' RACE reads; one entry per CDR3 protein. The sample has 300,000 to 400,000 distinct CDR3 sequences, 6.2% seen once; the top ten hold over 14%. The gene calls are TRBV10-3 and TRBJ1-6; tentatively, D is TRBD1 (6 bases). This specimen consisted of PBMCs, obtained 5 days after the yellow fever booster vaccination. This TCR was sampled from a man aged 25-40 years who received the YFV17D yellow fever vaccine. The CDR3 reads CAISEGRGSSPLHF. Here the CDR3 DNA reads TGTGCCATCAGTGAAGGCAGGGGCAGCTCACCCCTCCACTTT.